This entry describes one T cell receptor (beta chain). One junction end disagrees with the germline gene, perhaps due to a read error. CDR3 size: 12 residues. CDR1 and CDR2 (germline): LGHDT, YNNKEL (reference sequence). The entry originates in a study of human T cells and chemical hapten exposure. Time point of the sample: pre-sensitization, week 0. Treatment of the sample: therapeutic diphenylcyclopropenone sensitization with weekly scalp DPC. Whole blood, unfractionated, served as the material for total RNA extraction. MiXCR, run by TCRdb on the RACE reads, gives a single entry per CDR3 protein. The table shows tens of thousands of distinct CDR3 sequences, with around 10% occurring only once.

Sequences were derived from whole blood, sampled in connection with sensitization to the hapten diphenylcyclopropenone (DPC). The V call is TRBV3-1, the J call TRBJ2-3; D uncertain. The sequence came from a man aged 45-60 years with alopecia areata. Some clones in this sample may be carry-over from other donors' samples. Here the CDR3 reads CASSFNIDTQYF. CDR3 nucleotide sequence: TGTGCTAGCAGCTTCAATATAGATACGCAGTATTTT.